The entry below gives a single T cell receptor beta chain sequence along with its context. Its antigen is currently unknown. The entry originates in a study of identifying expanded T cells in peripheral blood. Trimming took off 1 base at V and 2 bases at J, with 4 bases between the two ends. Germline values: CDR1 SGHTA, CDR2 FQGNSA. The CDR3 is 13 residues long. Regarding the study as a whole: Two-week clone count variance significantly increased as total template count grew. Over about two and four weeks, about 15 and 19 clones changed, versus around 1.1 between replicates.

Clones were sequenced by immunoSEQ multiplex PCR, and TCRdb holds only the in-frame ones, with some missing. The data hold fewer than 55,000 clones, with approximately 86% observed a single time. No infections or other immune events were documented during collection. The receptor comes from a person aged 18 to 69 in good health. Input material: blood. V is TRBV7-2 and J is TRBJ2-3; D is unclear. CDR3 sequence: CASSLVTTDTQYF. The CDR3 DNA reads TGTGCCAGCAGCTTAGTGACCACAGATACGCAGTATTTT.